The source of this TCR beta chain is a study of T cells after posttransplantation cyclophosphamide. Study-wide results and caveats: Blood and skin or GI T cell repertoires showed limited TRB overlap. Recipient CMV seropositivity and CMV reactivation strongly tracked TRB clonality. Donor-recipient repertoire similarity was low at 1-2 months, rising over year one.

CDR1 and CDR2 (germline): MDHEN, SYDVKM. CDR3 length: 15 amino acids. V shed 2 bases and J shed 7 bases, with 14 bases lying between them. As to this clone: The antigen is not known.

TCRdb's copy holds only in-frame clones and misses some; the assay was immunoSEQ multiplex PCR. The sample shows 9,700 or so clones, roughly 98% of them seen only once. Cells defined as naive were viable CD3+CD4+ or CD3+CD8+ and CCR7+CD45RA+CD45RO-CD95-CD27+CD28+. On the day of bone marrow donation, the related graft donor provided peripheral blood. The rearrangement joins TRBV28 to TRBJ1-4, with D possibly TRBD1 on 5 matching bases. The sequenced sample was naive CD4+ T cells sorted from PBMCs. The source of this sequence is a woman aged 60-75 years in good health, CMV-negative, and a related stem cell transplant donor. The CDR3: CASSLGGAGGEKLFF. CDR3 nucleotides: TGTGCCAGCAGTTTAGGGGGAGCGGGAGGTGAAAAACTGTTTTTT.